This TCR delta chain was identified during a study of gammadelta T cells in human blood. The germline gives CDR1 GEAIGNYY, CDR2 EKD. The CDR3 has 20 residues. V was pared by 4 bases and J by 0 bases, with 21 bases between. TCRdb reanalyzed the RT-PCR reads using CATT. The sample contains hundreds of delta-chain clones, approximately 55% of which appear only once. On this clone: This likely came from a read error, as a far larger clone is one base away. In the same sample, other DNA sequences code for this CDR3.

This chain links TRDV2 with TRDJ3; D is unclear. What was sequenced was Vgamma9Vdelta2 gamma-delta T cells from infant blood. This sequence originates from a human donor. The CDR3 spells CACDTGRALPSSWDTRQMFF. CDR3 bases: TGTGCCTGTGATACAGGGAGGGCCCTCCCTAGCTCCTGGGACACCCGACAGATGTTTTTC.